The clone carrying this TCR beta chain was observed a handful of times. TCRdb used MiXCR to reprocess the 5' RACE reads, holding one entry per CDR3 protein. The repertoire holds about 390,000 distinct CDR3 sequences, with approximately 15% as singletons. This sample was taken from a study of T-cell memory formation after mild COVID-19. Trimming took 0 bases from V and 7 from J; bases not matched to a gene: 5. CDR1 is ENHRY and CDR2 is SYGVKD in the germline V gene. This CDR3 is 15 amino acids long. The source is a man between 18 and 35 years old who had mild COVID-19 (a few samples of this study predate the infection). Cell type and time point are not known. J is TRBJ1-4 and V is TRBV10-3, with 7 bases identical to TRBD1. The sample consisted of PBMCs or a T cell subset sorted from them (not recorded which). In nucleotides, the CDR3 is TGTGCCATCAGTGAGTCCCGGGACAGCCCTGAAAAACTGTTTTTT. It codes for CAISESRDSPEKLFF.